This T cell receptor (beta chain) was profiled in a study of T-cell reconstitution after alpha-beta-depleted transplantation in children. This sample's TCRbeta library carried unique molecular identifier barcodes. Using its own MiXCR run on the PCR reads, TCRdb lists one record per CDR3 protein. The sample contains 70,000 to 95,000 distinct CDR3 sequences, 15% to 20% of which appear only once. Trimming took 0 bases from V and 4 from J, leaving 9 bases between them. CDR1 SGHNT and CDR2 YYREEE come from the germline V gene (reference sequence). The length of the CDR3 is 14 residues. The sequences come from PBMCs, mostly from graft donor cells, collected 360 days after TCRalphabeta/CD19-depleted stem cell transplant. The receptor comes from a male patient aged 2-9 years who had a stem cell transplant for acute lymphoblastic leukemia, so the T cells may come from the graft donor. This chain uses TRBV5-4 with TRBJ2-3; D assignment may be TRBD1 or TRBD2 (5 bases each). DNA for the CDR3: TGTGCCAGCAGCTTGGCGGGGCGCCCAGATACGCAGTATTTT. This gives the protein CASSLAGRPDTQYF. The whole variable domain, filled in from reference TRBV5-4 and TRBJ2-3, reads ETGVTQSPTHLIKTRGQQVTLRCSSQSGHNTVSWYQQALGQGPQFIFQYYREEENGRGNFPPRFSGLQFPNYSSELNVNALELDDSALYLCASSLAGRPDTQYFGPGTRLTVL.